The sequence of this TCR beta chain was determined in a study of blood T cell repertoires in COVID-19. Background on the study: Whether acute or convalescent, the COVID-19 samples came from the United States, Italy and Spain. PBMCs, B-cell-depleted T cells, or T cells were the source of the cDNA or gDNA that made up the material.

In the original processing: For nucleated cells, counts were estimated from reference gene primer amplification. Sequenced by immunoSEQ multiplex PCR; TCRdb stores in-frame clones only, minus some. For V, J and clone size, that table is used; D and trimming come from the DNA. The table includes some 150,000 clones, around 80% detected once. V was pared by 5 bases and J by 7 bases, with 24 bases between. Germline values: CDR1 SGHAT, CDR2 FQDESV (reference sequence). The CDR3 has 16 amino acids. The origin of this receptor is a woman between 50 and 59 years old in a cohort sampled during active or convalescent COVID-19. The rearrangement joins TRBV11-1 to TRBJ2-7, with TRBD1 as a possible D gene (6 bases). Sequenced input: peripheral blood. For the CDR3, the DNA is TGTGCCAGCAGCAGGCAGCTGGGAGCAGAAAGGGGGGAGCAGTACTTC. It yields the protein CASSRQLGAERGEQYF.